The 20 T cell receptor beta chains presented below share a single source sample, sequenced in a study of cytomegalovirus exposure and HLA in healthy donors. PCR primers comprised 60 Vbeta and 13 Jbeta primers. The table came from immunoSEQ multiplex PCR; TCRdb's copy has only in-frame clones and leaves some out. The sample includes under 200,000 clones, roughly 60% of them seen just once. Sequenced input: PBMCs. Every receptor here comes from a middle-aged man in good health and CMV-seronegative.

The chain is built from TRBV13 and TRBJ2-1; TRBD2 matches 9 bases. The CDR3 covers 15 residues. V shed 5 bases, J shed 9 bases, and the junction held 11 bases outside the gene matches. CDR1 PRHDT and CDR2 FYEKMQ come from the germline V gene (reference sequence). CDR3 amino acids: CASSPEAGGQSEQFF. The CDR3 DNA follows: TGTGCCAGCAGCCCCGAGGCGGGGGGGCAAAGTGAGCAGTTCTTC.

V gene TRBV15 combines with J gene TRBJ1-1; D is possibly TRBD1 (5 bases). Germline values: CDR1 LNHNV, CDR2 YYDKDF (reference sequence). The germline V and J ends were trimmed by 1 base and 4 bases, with 10 bases remaining between them. The length of the CDR3 is 14 residues. This chain's CDR3 is CATSRGGLITEAFF. The CDR3 nucleotides are TGTGCCACCAGCAGAGGGGGCTTGATCACTGAAGCTTTCTTT.

Only a few counts were recorded for this clone. This sequence joins TRBV18 and TRBJ2-5; TRBD2 matches at 7 bases. The DNA end is a closer match to TRBJ2-7, so the J assignment may be wrong. Germline V gene sequence: CDR1 KGHSH, CDR2 LQKENI. The CDR3 runs to 15 residues. The CDR3 is CASSPSLATSYEQYF. CDR3 bases: TGTGCCAGCTCACCGTCACTAGCGACCTCCTACGAGCAGTACTTC.

V is TRBV6-5 and J is TRBJ2-2; 9 positions match TRBD1. The J segment lost 6 bases and the V segment lost 6 bases, leaving 5 bases of the junction unmatched. Germline V lookup: CDR1 MNHEY, CDR2 SVGAGI. This CDR3 is built from 14 residues. This chain's CDR3 is CASSGTGNPGELFF. CDR3 DNA sequence: TGTGCCAGCAGCGGGACAGGGAATCCCGGGGAGCTGTTTTTT.

The rearrangement uses TRBV27 and TRBJ1-1, with 7 bases lining up with TRBD1. V shed 5 bases, J shed 0 bases, and the junction held 9 bases outside the gene matches. This CDR3 spans 16 amino acids. CDR1 and CDR2 from the germline V gene are MNHEY and SMNVEV (reference sequence). The CDR3 protein is CASSRRPGTVNTEAFF. The CDR3 DNA reads TGTGCCAGCAGTCGCCGCCCCGGGACAGTGAACACTGAAGCTTTCTTT.

The gene calls are TRBV6-6 and TRBJ2-5; 7 positions agree with TRBD1. The V segment lost 2 bases and the J segment 4 bases; nucleotides outside the gene matches: 4. The germline V gene has CDR1 MNHNY and CDR2 SVGAGI (reference sequence). The CDR3 is 14 residues long. CDR3 DNA: TGTGCCAGCAGTTACACAACAGGGGCAGAGACCCAGTACTTC. Its protein is CASSYTTGAETQYF.

V is TRBV5-1 and J is TRBJ2-7, with D perhaps TRBD1 (5 bases). Between the trimmed V and J ends, which lost 0 bases and 5 bases, there was a span of 15 bases. Per germline, CDR1 SGHRS and CDR2 YFSETQ. The CDR3 sequence is 15 residues long. The CDR3 DNA sequence: TGCGCCAGCAGCTTGGATAACAGGAAGGTCAACGAGCAGTACTTC. Translation: CASSLDNRKVNEQYF.

The rearrangement links TRBV4-2 to TRBJ2-3, with a tentative D call TRBD2 (6 bases). Per germline, CDR1 LGHNA and CDR2 YNFKEQ. The CDR3 consists of 14 residues. Trimming took off 6 bases at V and 0 bases at J, with 10 bases between the two ends. The CDR3 DNA is TGTGCCAGCAGATACGGGACTAGCACAGATACGCAGTATTTT. Protein sequence: CASRYGTSTDTQYF.

A single count supports this clone. The V gene is TRBV5-4, the J gene TRBJ1-2; TRBD1 aligns across 7 bases. With 4 bases clipped from V and 0 bases from J, the junction kept 3 bases outside the gene matches. The CDR3 sequence is 14 residues long. Germline V gives CDR1 SGHNT, CDR2 YYREEE (reference sequence). The CDR3 nucleotides are TGTGCCAGCAGCCGGGACAGAGCTAACTATGGCTACACCTTC. Its protein is CASSRDRANYGYTF.

The rearrangement links TRBV6-1 to TRBJ1-2, with a tentative D call TRBD1 (5 bases). Per the germline V gene, CDR1 is MNHNS and CDR2 is SASEGT. The CDR3 extends over 10 amino acids. The CDR3 loop is CTSQGLGYTF. The CDR3 DNA follows: TGTACTTCCCAGGGCCTTGGCTACACCTTC.

The V call is TRBV7-9, the J call TRBJ2-7; tentative D call: TRBD1 (5 bases). Trimming shortened V by 5 bases and J by 0 bases, and 11 bases separated the two germline ends. Germline V CDR1 and CDR2: SEHNR, FQNEAQ (reference sequence). CDR3 length: 14 amino acids. CDR3 DNA sequence: TGTGCCAGCAGCCCTACAGGTAACTCCTACGAGCAGTACTTC. Its protein product is CASSPTGNSYEQYF.

V gene TRBV29-1 combines with J gene TRBJ1-1; D remains unclear. The V end was cut by 4 bases, the J end by 6 bases, with 9 bases between. The CDR3 covers 11 residues. The germline V gene has CDR1 SQVTM and CDR2 ANQGSEA. The CDR3 loop is CSVVLAAEAFF. For the CDR3, the DNA is TGCAGCGTTGTCCTCGCAGCTGAAGCTTTCTTT.

This clone was seen a handful of times. This chain uses TRBV7-2 with TRBJ2-5; no clear D. Per germline, CDR1 SGHTA and CDR2 FQGNSA. This CDR3 has 10 amino acids. Between the trimmed V and J ends, which lost 5 bases and 4 bases, there was a span of 2 bases. CDR3 nucleotides: TGTGCCAGCAGCCTAGAGACCCAGTACTTC. This encodes CASSLETQYF. The variable domain in full, with the rest retrieved from reference TRBV7-2 and TRBJ2-5, is GAGVSQSPSNKVTEKGKDVELRCDPISGHTALYWYRQSLGQGLEFLIYFQGNSAPDKSGLPSDRFSAERTGGSVSTLTIQRTQQEDSAVYLCASSLETQYFGPGTRLLVL.

CDR3 sequence: CASSPVLAWNQPQHF. DNA for the CDR3: TGTGCCAGCAGCCCCGTACTAGCTTGGAATCAGCCCCAGCATTTT. The chain employs TRBV5-6 and TRBJ1-5; D is unresolved. The ends were cut back, 4 bases at V and 4 bases at J, with 15 bases in the middle. The CDR3 totals 15 residues. Germline CDR1 and CDR2: SGHDT and YYEEEE.

This clone turned up a few times. CDR3 amino acids: CASSYRQDNTEAFF. Here the CDR3 DNA reads TGTGCCAGCAGTTATAGACAGGACAACACTGAAGCTTTCTTT. V is TRBV6-1 and J is TRBJ1-1, with D maybe TRBD1 (6 bases). V was trimmed by 5 bases and J by 2 bases, leaving 12 bases between them. The CDR3 covers 14 residues. Germline V CDR1 and CDR2: MNHNS, SASEGT.

This clone has only a few counts. The chain couples TRBV4-1 to TRBJ1-5; possibly TRBD1 for D (5 bases). The V gene's germline CDR1 is MGHRA and CDR2 YSYEKL. Trimming took 4 bases from V and 3 from J, leaving 13 bases between them. The CDR3 length is 15 residues. The CDR3 loop is CASSPLRDFNQPQHF. The CDR3 region has the DNA TGCGCCAGCAGCCCGTTACGGGACTTCAATCAGCCCCAGCATTTT.

The chain joins TRBV25-1 to TRBJ1-2; unclear D gene. The CDR3 has 12 amino acids. Trimming stripped 11 bases from V and 2 bases from J, with 12 bases between. The germline gives CDR1 MGHDK, CDR2 SYGVNS. CDR3 region: CAAGKGNYGYTF. CDR3 sequence (DNA): TGTGCCGCGGGGAAGGGCAACTATGGCTACACCTTC.

Comment on this clone: The same CDR3 also results from other DNA sequences found in this sample. The chain joins TRBV30 to TRBJ1-2, with D possibly TRBD1 on 6 matching bases. V lost 3 bases to trimming and J lost 4 bases, with 9 bases between them. Germline values: CDR1 GTSNPN, CDR2 SVGIG (reference sequence). This CDR3 is 12 amino acids long. The CDR3 region has the DNA TGTGCCTGGAGCGGACAGTTCTATGGCTACACCTTC. Translation gives CAWSGQFYGYTF.

The chain employs TRBV29-1 and TRBJ1-2; 7 bases agree with TRBD1. The CDR3 is 12 amino acids. Germline CDR1 and CDR2: SQVTM and ANQGSEA. The trim removed 7 bases at V and 1 base at J, leaving 3 bases unmatched. The CDR3: CSAGDSNYGYTF. CDR3 nucleotides: TGCAGCGCCGGGGACAGTAACTATGGCTACACCTTC.

The table lists this clone with a few counts. This chain joins TRBV6-1 and TRBJ1-2; D call uncertain. The CDR3 spans 13 residues. Germline assignment: CDR1 MNHNS and CDR2 SASEGT. Trimming stripped 10 bases from V and 0 bases from J, with 12 bases between. CDR3 nucleotides: TGTGCCACGAACTACGGGGCTAACTATGGCTACACCTTC. Protein sequence: CATNYGANYGYTF.